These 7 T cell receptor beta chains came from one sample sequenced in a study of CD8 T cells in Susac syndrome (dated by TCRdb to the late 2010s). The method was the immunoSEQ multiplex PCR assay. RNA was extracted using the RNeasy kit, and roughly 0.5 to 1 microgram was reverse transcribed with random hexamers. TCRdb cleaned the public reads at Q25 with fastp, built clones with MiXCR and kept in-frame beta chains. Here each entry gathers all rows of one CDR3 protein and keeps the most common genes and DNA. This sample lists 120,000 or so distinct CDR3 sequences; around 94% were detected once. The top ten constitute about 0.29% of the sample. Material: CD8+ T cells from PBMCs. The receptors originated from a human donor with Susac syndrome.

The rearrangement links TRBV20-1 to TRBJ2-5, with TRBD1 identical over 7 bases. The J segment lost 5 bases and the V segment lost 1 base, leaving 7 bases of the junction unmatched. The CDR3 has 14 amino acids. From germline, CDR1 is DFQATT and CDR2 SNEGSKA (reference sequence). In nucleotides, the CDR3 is TGCAGTGCTAGAGCTGAGGGGGCGCCGGAGACCCAGTACTTC. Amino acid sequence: CSARAEGAPETQYF.

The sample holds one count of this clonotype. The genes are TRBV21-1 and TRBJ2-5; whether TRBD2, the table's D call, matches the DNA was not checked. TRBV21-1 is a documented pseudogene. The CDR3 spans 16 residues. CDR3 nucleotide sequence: TGTGCCAGCAGCAAAGGCGATAGCGGGGGAGAAGAGACCCAGTACTTC. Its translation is CASSKGDSGGEETQYF.

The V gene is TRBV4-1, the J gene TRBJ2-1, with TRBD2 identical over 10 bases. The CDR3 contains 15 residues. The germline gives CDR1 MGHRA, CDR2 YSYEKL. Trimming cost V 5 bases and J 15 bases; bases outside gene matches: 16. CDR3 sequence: CASSSRVAGGQGRFF. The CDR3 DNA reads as TGCGCCAGCAGCTCCCGGGTAGCGGGGGGTCAGGGGAGGTTCTTC.

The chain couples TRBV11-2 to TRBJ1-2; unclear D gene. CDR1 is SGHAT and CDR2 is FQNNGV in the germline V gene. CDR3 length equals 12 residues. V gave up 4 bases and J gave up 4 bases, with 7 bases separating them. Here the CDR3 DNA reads TGTGCCAGCAGCTCAGGACGCTATGGCTACACCTTC. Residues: CASSSGRYGYTF.

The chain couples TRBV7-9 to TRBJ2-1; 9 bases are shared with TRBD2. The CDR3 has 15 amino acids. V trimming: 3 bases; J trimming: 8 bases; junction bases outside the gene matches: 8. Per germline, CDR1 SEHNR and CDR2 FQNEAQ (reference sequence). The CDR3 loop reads CASSLFGGGAHEQFF. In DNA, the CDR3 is TGTGCCAGCAGCTTGTTTGGCGGGGGGGCCCATGAGCAGTTCTTC.

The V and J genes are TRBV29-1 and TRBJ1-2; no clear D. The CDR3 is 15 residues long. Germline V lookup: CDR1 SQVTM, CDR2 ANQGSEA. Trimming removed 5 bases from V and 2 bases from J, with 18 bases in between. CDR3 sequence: CSVLLANYQNYGYTF. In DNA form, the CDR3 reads TGCAGCGTTCTCCTCGCTAACTATCAGAACTATGGCTACACCTTC.

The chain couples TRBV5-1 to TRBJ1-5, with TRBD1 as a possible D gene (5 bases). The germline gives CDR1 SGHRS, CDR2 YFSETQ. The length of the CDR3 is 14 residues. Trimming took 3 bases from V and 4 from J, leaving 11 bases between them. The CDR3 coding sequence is TGCGCCAGCAGCTCCCGGGGGGGGAATCAGCCCCAGCATTTT. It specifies CASSSRGGNQPQHF.